These 16 T cell receptor beta chains came from one sample sequenced in a study of OX40 agonist ivuxolimab in advanced cancers. Data came from immunoSEQ multiplex PCR; TCRdb stores just in-frame clones and leaves some out. The sample records tens of thousands of clones, 92% being singletons. The sequenced sample was CD4+ or CD8+ T cells sorted from blood, obtained in a trial of the OX40 agonist ivuxolimab. These receptors all come from an adult with an advanced solid tumor such as melanoma, head and neck, liver or kidney cancer.

The chain combines TRBV2 with TRBJ1-6, with D possibly matching TRBD1 (5 bases). V dropped 2 bases and J dropped 7 bases, with 15 bases sitting between them. This CDR3 is 16 amino acids long. Germline CDR1 is SNHLY and CDR2 is FYNNEI. CDR3: CASSESGTANNSPLHF. In DNA, the CDR3 is TGTGCCAGCAGTGAATCGGGGACCGCTAACAATTCACCCCTCCACTTT. Variable domain in full (rest from reference TRBV2 and TRBJ1-6): EPEVTQTPSHQVTQMGQEVILRCVPISNHLYFYWYRQILGQKVEFLVSFYNNEISEKSEIFDDQFSVERPDGSNFTLKIRSTKLEDSAMYFCASSESGTANNSPLHFGNGTRLTVT.

The chain uses TRBV30 and TRBJ1-1; D is undetermined. Germline CDR1 GTSNPN, CDR2 SVGIG (reference sequence). Trimming shortened V by 2 bases and J by 8 bases, and 9 bases separated the two germline ends. The CDR3 extends over 11 amino acids. The CDR3 DNA sequence: TGTGCCTGGAGTTGGGGTGCCGAAGCTTTCTTT. Protein product: CAWSWGAEAFF.

The chain joins TRBV9 to TRBJ2-3; 12 positions match TRBD2. J lost 2 bases, V lost 6 bases, and 4 bases had no gene match. The V gene's germline CDR1 is SGDLS and CDR2 YYNGEE. The CDR3 has 15 amino acids. CDR3 residues: CASNLAGGATDTQYF. CDR3 coding DNA: TGTGCCAGCAATCTAGCGGGGGGGGCCACAGATACGCAGTATTTT. Filled out from reference TRBV9 and TRBJ2-3, the complete variable domain reads DSGVTQTPKHLITATGQRVTLRCSPRSGDLSVYWYQQSLDQGLQFLIQYYNGEERAKGNILERFSAQQFPDLHSELNLSSLELGDSALYFCASNLAGGATDTQYFGPGTRLTVL.

The chain carries TRBV5-1 and TRBJ2-7; TRBD1 agrees at 12 bases. This CDR3 is 15 amino acids long. Germline trimming cut 3 bases from V and 6 bases from J; bases unmatched to any gene: 7. CDR1 and CDR2 (germline): SGHRS, YFSETQ. CDR3 protein: CASSWGQGAPREQYF. In nucleotides, the CDR3 is TGCGCCAGCAGCTGGGGACAGGGGGCGCCCCGCGAGCAGTACTTC.

The V gene is TRBV7-6, the J gene TRBJ2-3; 7 positions agree with TRBD2. The V segment lost 11 bases and the J segment 2 bases; nucleotides outside the gene matches: 10. Per germline, CDR1 SGHVS and CDR2 FNYEAQ. The CDR3 contains 14 residues. CDR3 region: CASTSYGFTDTQYF. The CDR3 nucleotides read TGTGCCTCGACTAGCTATGGGTTCACAGATACGCAGTATTTT.

This rearrangement joins TRBV30 to TRBJ2-1; 7 bases match TRBD1. CDR3 length: 13 amino acids. The ends lost 5 bases at V and 7 bases at J; junction bases unmatched: 8. The V gene's germline CDR1 is GTSNPN and CDR2 SVGIG (reference sequence). CDR3 nucleotides: TGTGCCTGGTGGAGAACAGGGGAAAATGAGCAGTTCTTC. Protein: CAWWRTGENEQFF.

This chain's CDR3 is CASSPGTFNYGYTF. The CDR3 coding sequence is TGTGCCAGTTCCCCAGGGACTTTCAACTATGGCTACACCTTC. This rearrangement joins TRBV19 to TRBJ1-2, with a tentative D call TRBD1 (5 bases). Between the trimmed V and J ends, which lost 8 bases and 2 bases, there was a span of 15 bases. Germline values: CDR1 LNHDA, CDR2 SQIVND (reference sequence). The CDR3 consists of 14 residues.

The chain carries TRBV11-2 and TRBJ2-3; unclear D gene. Germline V lookup: CDR1 SGHAT, CDR2 FQNNGV. CDR3 length equals 12 residues. V gave up 0 bases and J gave up 6 bases, with 4 bases separating them. The CDR3 DNA is TGTGCCAGCAGCTTAGAGCTGGATACGCAGTATTTT. This sequence encodes CASSLELDTQYF.

The chain has TRBV5-1 and TRBJ1-5, with D unclear. The germline V and J ends were trimmed by 0 bases and 6 bases, with 13 bases remaining between them. CDR3 length: 15 amino acids. Germline assignment: CDR1 SGHRS and CDR2 YFSETQ. The CDR3 region is CASSLGGAAGQPQHF. The CDR3 DNA reads as TGCGCCAGCAGCTTGGGCGGCGCTGCTGGTCAGCCCCAGCATTTT.

The V and J genes are TRBV7-9 and TRBJ1-2; possible D gene TRBD1, 6 bases. The V and J ends lost 5 bases and 8 bases respectively, with 18 bases between them. This CDR3 is 14 amino acids long. CDR1 SEHNR and CDR2 FQNEAQ come from the germline V gene (reference sequence). DNA for the CDR3: TGTGCCAGCAGCCCCCGGGACACGCAATGGGGCTACACCTTC. As protein: CASSPRDTQWGYTF. The full variable domain, its missing parts supplied by reference TRBV7-9 and TRBJ1-2, is DTGVSQNPRHKITKRGQNVTFRCDPISEHNRLYWYRQTLGQGPEFLTYFQNEAQLEKSRLLSDRFSAERPKGSFSTLEIQRTEQGDSAMYLCASSPRDTQWGYTFGSGTRLTVV.

The rearrangement links TRBV6-5 to TRBJ1-4; 7 bases agree with TRBD1. This CDR3 contains 14 residues. With 2 bases clipped from V and 8 bases from J, the junction kept 5 bases outside the gene matches. Germline V gives CDR1 MNHEY, CDR2 SVGAGI. CDR3 DNA sequence: TGTGCCAGCAGTTACCACAGGGGAAGAGAAAAACTGTTTTTT. Translation: CASSYHRGREKLFF.

The genes are TRBV11-3 and TRBJ2-5; no clear D gene. Looked up from germline, CDR1 is SGHNT and CDR2 is YENEEA. Trimming cost V 4 bases and J 0 bases, with 18 bases left between them. The CDR3 covers 17 residues. The CDR3 DNA sequence: TGTGCCAGCAGCTCCCCCTCGGTCGGAGAGTACCAAGAGACCCAGTACTTC. This gives the protein CASSSPSVGEYQETQYF.

The rearrangement links TRBV6-9 to TRBJ1-5; 8 nucleotides align to TRBD1. V shed 8 bases, J shed 2 bases, and the junction held 17 bases outside the gene matches. Germline V gene lookup returns CDR1 MNHGY and CDR2 SVAAGI. This CDR3 is 18 amino acids long. CDR3 nucleotide sequence: TGTGCCAGCGGGTGGGGGGCGGACAGGGAGTCCCGCAATCAGCCCCAGCATTTT. It specifies CASGWGADRESRNQPQHF.

The chain recombines TRBV7-9 with TRBJ1-2; TRBD1 aligns across 7 bases. CDR1 SEHNR and CDR2 FQNEAQ come from the germline V gene (reference sequence). The CDR3 loop spans 14 amino acids. V trimming: 5 bases; J trimming: 3 bases; junction bases outside the gene matches: 6. The CDR3 DNA reads TGTGCCAGCAGCCGACAGGGAGGTGACTATGGCTACACCTTC. This encodes CASSRQGGDYGYTF.

The chain is built from TRBV18 and TRBJ2-3; D perhaps matches TRBD1 (5 bases). Trimming removed 3 bases from V and 0 bases from J, with 19 bases in between. The germline V gene has CDR1 KGHSH and CDR2 LQKENI. The CDR3 is 18 amino acids. The CDR3 spells CASSPNRQLTLSTDTQYF. The CDR3 region has the DNA TGTGCCAGCTCACCGAATCGACAGCTGACCTTAAGCACAGATACGCAGTATTTT.

The chain carries TRBV7-6 and TRBJ1-6; TRBD1 agrees at 8 bases. The V and J ends lost 5 bases and 10 bases, in that order; junction bases with no gene match: 4. CDR3 size: 13 residues. Germline lookup yields CDR1 SGHVS and CDR2 FNYEAQ. The CDR3 DNA follows: TGTGCCAGCAGCCGAGACAGGGGATCACCCCTCCACTTT. The encoded protein is CASSRDRGSPLHF.